The source of this T cell receptor beta chain is a study of T cells in localized non-small cell lung cancer. Study-wide findings and caveats: Adjacent lung held a median 57 of the top 100 tumor clones. Among blood samples, higher T cell density accompanied longer overall survival. Maximal T cell clonality occurred in uninvolved adjacent lung, with tumor ranking below it. Sequencing, confined to only one tumor region, leaves heterogeneity possible.

The CDR3 consists of 13 residues. V was clipped by 5 bases and J by 6 bases, with 13 bases between them. Germline loops: CDR1 LNHDA, CDR2 SQIVND (reference sequence). In this sample, this clone turned up a few times. The target antigen is unknown. Using immunoSEQ multiplex PCR, the repertoire was profiled, and TCRdb retains in-frame clones only, with some absent. The table shows approximately 43,000 clones, with 70% to 90% occurring only once. The chain is built from TRBV19 and TRBJ1-2; a weak D match, TRBD1 (6 bases). The clonotype originates from a woman between 18 and 55 years old with stage III lung adenocarcinoma. The source was peripheral blood, collected before any cancer treatment. CDR3 nucleotide sequence: TGTGCCAGTAGTGCTACAGGGAGGGATGGCTACACCTTC. It specifies CASSATGRDGYTF.